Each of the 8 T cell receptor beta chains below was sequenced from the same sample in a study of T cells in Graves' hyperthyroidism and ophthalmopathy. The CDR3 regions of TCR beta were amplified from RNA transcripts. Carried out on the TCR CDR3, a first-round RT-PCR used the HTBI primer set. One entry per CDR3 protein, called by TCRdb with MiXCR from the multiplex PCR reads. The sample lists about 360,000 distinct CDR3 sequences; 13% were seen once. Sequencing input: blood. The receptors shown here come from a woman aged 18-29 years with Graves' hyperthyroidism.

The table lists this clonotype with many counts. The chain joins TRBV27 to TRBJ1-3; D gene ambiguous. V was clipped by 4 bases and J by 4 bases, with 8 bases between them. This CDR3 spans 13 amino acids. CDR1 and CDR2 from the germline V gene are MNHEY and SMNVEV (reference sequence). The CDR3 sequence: CASSYTLGNTIYF. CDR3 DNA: TGTGCCAGCAGTTATACCCTGGGAAACACCATATATTTT.

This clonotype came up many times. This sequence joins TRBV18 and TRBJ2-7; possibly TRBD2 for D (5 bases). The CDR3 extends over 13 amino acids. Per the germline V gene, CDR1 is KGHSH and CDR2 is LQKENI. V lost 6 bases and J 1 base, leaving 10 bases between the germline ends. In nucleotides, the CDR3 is TGTGCCAGCTCTTTCGGGAATTCCTACGAGCAGTACTTC. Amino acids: CASSFGNSYEQYF.

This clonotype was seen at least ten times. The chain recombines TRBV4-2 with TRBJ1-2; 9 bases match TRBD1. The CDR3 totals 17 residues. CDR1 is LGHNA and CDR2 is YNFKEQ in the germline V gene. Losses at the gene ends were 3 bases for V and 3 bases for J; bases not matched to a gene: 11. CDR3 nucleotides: TGTGCCAGCAGCCACCGCGGGACAGGGCTAACTTACTATGGCTACACCTTC. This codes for CASSHRGTGLTYYGYTF.

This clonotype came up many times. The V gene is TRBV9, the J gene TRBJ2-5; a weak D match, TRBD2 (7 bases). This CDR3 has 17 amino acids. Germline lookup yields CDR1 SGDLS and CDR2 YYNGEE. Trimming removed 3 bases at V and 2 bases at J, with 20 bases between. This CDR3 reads CASSAGTNLAVQETQYF. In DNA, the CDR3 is TGTGCCAGCAGCGCAGGGACAAACCTAGCGGTACAAGAGACCCAGTACTTC.

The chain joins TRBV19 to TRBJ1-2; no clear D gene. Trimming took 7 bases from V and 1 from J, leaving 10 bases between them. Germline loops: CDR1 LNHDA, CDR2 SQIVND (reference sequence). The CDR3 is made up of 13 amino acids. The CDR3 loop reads CASTRTFNYGYTF. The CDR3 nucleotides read TGTGCCAGTACACGGACCTTTAACTATGGCTACACCTTC.

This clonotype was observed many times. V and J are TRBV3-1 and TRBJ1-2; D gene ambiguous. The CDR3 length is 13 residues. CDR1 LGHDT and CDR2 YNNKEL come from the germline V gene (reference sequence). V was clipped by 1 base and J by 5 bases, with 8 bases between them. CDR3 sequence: CASSQGGSYGYTF. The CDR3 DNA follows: TGTGCCAGCAGCCAAGGAGGAAGTTATGGCTACACCTTC.

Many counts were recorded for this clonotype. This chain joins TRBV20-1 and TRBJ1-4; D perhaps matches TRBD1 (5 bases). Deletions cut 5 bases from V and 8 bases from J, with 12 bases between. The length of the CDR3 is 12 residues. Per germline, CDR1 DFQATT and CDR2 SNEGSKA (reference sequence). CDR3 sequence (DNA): TGCAGTGCTTACAGGAGATCAGAAAAACTGTTTTTT. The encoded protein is CSAYRRSEKLFF.

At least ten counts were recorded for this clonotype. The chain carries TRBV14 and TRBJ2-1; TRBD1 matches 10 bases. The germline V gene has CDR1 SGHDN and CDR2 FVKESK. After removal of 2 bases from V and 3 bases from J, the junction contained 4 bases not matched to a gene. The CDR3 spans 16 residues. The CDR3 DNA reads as TGTGCCAGCAGCCAATTGCGGACAGGGGGCTACAATGAGCAGTTCTTC. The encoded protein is CASSQLRTGGYNEQFF.